The source of this T cell receptor beta chain is a study of T-cell reconstitution after alpha-beta-depleted transplantation in children. At least ten counts were recorded for this clonotype. V was pared by 5 bases and J by 4 bases, with 13 bases of the junction left unmatched. The length of the CDR3 is 17 residues. CDR1 and CDR2 from the germline V gene are SGHVS and FQNEAQ. Molecular barcoding with unique molecular identifiers was used for the TCRbeta library. TCRdb re-called the PCR reads with MiXCR, one entry per CDR3 protein. Found here are under 300,000 distinct CDR3 sequences, 9.7% of them singletons; the top ten hold about 5%.

The V gene is TRBV7-8, the J gene TRBJ1-2, with 10 bases identical to TRBD1. This specimen was PBMCs from the stem cell graft donor, taken from the stem cell graft. The source of this sequence is a human donor who donated a stem cell graft to a child with SCID. CDR3 coding DNA: TGTGCCAGCAGCCCAAACGTCCCGGGGACAGGGGCCTATGGCTACACCTTC. This codes for CASSPNVPGTGAYGYTF.